The source of this T cell receptor (beta chain) is a study of T cell responses to AZD1222 COVID-19 vaccine. General study points: In the spike-specific TCR repertoire, nearly half reportedly target unmutated variant regions. The donor group comprised mostly white British people and more females; the analysis possibly underestimated clonal diversity.

This CDR3 comprises 14 residues. CDR1 is SQVTM, CDR2 ANQGSEA, per germline. V was shortened by 2 bases and J by 6 bases, with 17 bases between the two germline ends. This clone was observed many times. The antigen is not known. Using immunoSEQ multiplex PCR, the repertoire was profiled, and TCRdb retains in-frame clones only, with some absent. The repertoire includes about 110,000 clones, around 84% of them detected once, and roughly 3% sits in the top ten. This chain uses TRBV29-1 with TRBJ2-7, with TRBD1 as a possible D gene (5 bases). The receptor was isolated from an adult in good health. Specimen: peripheral blood, collected on day 0 of AZD1222 vaccination. The CDR3 sequence is CSVETDSRSGEQYF. In nucleotides, the CDR3 is TGCAGCGTTGAAACCGACAGCCGTTCCGGCGAGCAGTACTTC.